Each of the 28 T cell receptor gamma chains below was sequenced from the same sample in a study of Vδ1+ human thymocytes. General observations from the study: In the thymus, TRG and TRD repertoires looked highly polyclonal with Gaussian CDR3 lengths.

Antigen specificity for these receptors is unknown. Extracted RNA was reverse transcribed into cDNA. CDR3 amplicons came from multiplex PCR with pooled V-gene forward and constant-region reverse primers. TCRdb redid clone calling on the multiplex PCR reads using CATT. The table lists tens of thousands of gamma-chain clones, roughly 13% of them singletons, with about 2% in the top ten. Sequencing was done on a sample of Vdelta1+ gamma-delta thymocytes from the thymus. The subset denotes: FACS-sorted CD3+ TCRalphabeta- TCRVdelta1+ TCRVdelta2- thymocytes. The source of these receptors is a child under two years old who had congenital heart surgery.

This clone was counted only a few times. This chain links TRGV5 with TRGJ1 or TRGJ2. The CDR3 sequence is 16 residues long. The germline V gene has CDR1 VINAFY and CDR2 YDVSNSKD. V shed 0 bases, J shed 2 bases, and the junction held 10 bases outside the gene matches. The CDR3 nucleotides are TGTGCCACCTGGGACAGGCCCAGGAAAGATTATTATAAGAAACTCTTT. Translating it yields CATWDRPRKDYYKKLF.

This clone was seen a handful of times. Distinct nucleotide sequences in the sample also encode this CDR3. The V call is TRGV9, the J call TRGJ1 or TRGJ2. CDR1 GITISATS and CDR2 ISYDGTV come from the germline V gene (reference sequence). J lost 10 bases, V lost 0 bases, and 6 bases had no gene match. This CDR3 has 12 residues. The CDR3 protein is CALWEVRGKKLF. The DNA of the CDR3 is TGTGCCTTGTGGGAGGTGCGAGGCAAGAAACTCTTT.

The chain joins TRGV9 to TRGJP2. Looked up from germline, CDR1 is GITISATS and CDR2 is ISYDGTV (reference sequence). The length of the CDR3 is 15 residues. With 0 bases clipped from V and 4 bases from J, the junction kept 5 bases outside the gene matches. DNA for the CDR3: TGTGCCTTGTGGGAGGTGCGGCCTAGTGATTGGATCAAGACGTTT. Encoded protein: CALWEVRPSDWIKTF.

In its sample, this clone was seen a few times. This sequence joins TRGV9 and TRGJ1 or TRGJ2. Germline assignment: CDR1 GITISATS and CDR2 ISYDGTV (reference sequence). The trim removed 0 bases at V and 11 bases at J, leaving 16 bases unmatched. The CDR3 has 15 amino acids. Here the CDR3 DNA reads TGTGCCTTGTGGGAGGTGAGAGTTTTGTCGGTTGAGAAACTCTTT. This encodes CALWEVRVLSVEKLF.

This sequence joins TRGV4 and TRGJ1 or TRGJ2. There are 10 residues in the CDR3. In germline, CDR1 is EGSTGY, CDR2 YDSYTSSV. V lost 6 bases and J lost 11; bases outside the gene matches: 7. The CDR3 DNA reads as TGTGCCACCTGGATAAGGGAGAAACTCTTT. This codes for CATWIREKLF.

This clone turned up a few times. This chain uses TRGV2 with TRGJ1 or TRGJ2. The length of the CDR3 is 13 residues. In germline, CDR1 is EGSNGY, CDR2 YDSYNSKV. V gave up 2 bases and J gave up 10 bases; unmatched junction bases: 11. The CDR3 bases are TGTGCCACCTGGGACGTCCCGTCGTGGAAGAAACTCTTT. Translated, it gives CATWDVPSWKKLF.

Comments on this clone: Other DNA sequences in this specimen translate into the identical CDR3. The genes are TRGV3 and TRGJ1 or TRGJ2. Germline V gene lookup returns CDR1 VTNTFY and CDR2 YDVSTARD (reference sequence). The V gene end was trimmed by 0 bases and the J gene end by 3 bases; junction bases not matched to a gene: 5. The CDR3 totals 14 residues. CDR3 amino acids: CATWDRPGYYKKLF. Here the CDR3 DNA reads TGTGCCACCTGGGACAGGCCAGGTTATTATAAGAAACTCTTT.

In this sample, this clone turned up a few times. The chain employs TRGV8 and TRGJ1 or TRGJ2. The length of the CDR3 is 14 residues. Losses at the gene ends were 5 bases for V and 4 bases for J; bases not matched to a gene: 11. Germline values: CDR1 VENAVY, CDR2 YDSYNSRV. The DNA of the CDR3 is TGTGCCACCTGGGTAATATCGGGCTATTATAAGAAACTCTTT. Translated, it gives CATWVISGYYKKLF.

This clone was recorded a few times. V usage is TRGV8 and J usage is TRGJP1. Trimming took 1 base from V and 0 from J; bases not matched to a gene: 11. From germline, CDR1 is VENAVY and CDR2 YDSYNSRV. This CDR3 has 18 amino acids. CDR3 protein: CATWDRRRRYTTGWFKIF. CDR3 DNA sequence: TGTGCCACCTGGGATAGAAGGAGGCGGTATACCACTGGTTGGTTCAAGATATTT.

Only a few counts were recorded for this clone. The chain employs TRGV4 and TRGJP1. The junction had 4 bases not matched to a gene; V was cut back by 2 bases and J by 4 bases. Germline CDR1 EGSTGY, CDR2 YDSYTSSV. The CDR3 has 14 residues. CDR3 in amino acids: CATWDVDTGWFKIF. DNA for the CDR3: TGTGCCACCTGGGATGTAGACACTGGTTGGTTCAAGATATTT.

This clone was counted between two and nine times. The V gene is TRGV9, the J gene TRGJP1. Germline CDR1 GITISATS, CDR2 ISYDGTV (reference sequence). The ends lost 6 bases at V and 6 bases at J; junction bases unmatched: 4. CDR3 length: 12 amino acids. In nucleotides, the CDR3 is TGTGCCTTGTGGCTGTCTGGTTGGTTCAAGATATTT. It codes for CALWLSGWFKIF.

This sequence joins TRGV3 and TRGJ1 or TRGJ2. The CDR3 runs 15 residues. Germline V lookup: CDR1 VTNTFY, CDR2 YDVSTARD (reference sequence). Trimming removed 0 bases from V and 3 bases from J; junction bases left unmatched: 8. This CDR3 is CATWDRRPTYYKKLF. The CDR3 DNA is TGTGCCACCTGGGACAGGCGGCCCACTTATTATAAGAAACTCTTT.

The table lists this clone with a few counts. The same CDR3 also results from other DNA sequences found in this sample. The chain joins TRGV2 to TRGJ1 or TRGJ2. V lost 0 bases and J lost 5; bases outside the gene matches: 4. The CDR3 extends over 13 amino acids. In germline, CDR1 is EGSNGY, CDR2 YDSYNSKV. CDR3 sequence: CATWDGPHYKKLF. CDR3 DNA: TGTGCCACCTGGGACGGGCCGCATTATAAGAAACTCTTT.

The chain uses TRGV8 and TRGJ1 or TRGJ2. This CDR3 comprises 12 residues. Looked up from germline, CDR1 is VENAVY and CDR2 is YDSYNSRV. J gave up 10 bases and V 0 bases, and 6 bases lay outside the gene matches. This CDR3 reads CATWDRPRKKLF. CDR3 sequence (DNA): TGTGCCACCTGGGATAGGCCTCGGAAGAAACTCTTT.

In this sample, this clone turned up a few times. This sample includes further DNA sequences coding for the same CDR3. The gene calls are TRGV5 and TRGJP2. The CDR3 runs 15 residues. The V gene's germline CDR1 is VINAFY and CDR2 YDVSNSKD. V dropped 0 bases and J dropped 3; count of bases not matched to a gene: 4. CDR3 loop: CATWDRPCSDWIKTF. As DNA, the CDR3 is TGTGCCACCTGGGACAGGCCTTGTAGTGATTGGATCAAGACGTTT.

This clone was observed a few times. The junction does not match germline at one end; this may be a read error. This chain joins TRGV3 and TRGJ1 or TRGJ2. Germline CDR1 and CDR2: VTNTFY and YDVSTARD (reference sequence). The CDR3 loop spans 16 amino acids. The chain's CDR3 is CATWGRPVRPYYKKLF. Here the CDR3 DNA reads TGTGCCACCTGGGGCAGGCCGGTCCGGCCTTATTATAAGAAACTCTTT.

This clone occurred a few times. The chain has TRGV2 and TRGJ1 or TRGJ2. With V trimmed by 6 bases and J by 3 bases, 11 bases remained unmatched. The CDR3 runs 14 residues. Germline values: CDR1 EGSNGY, CDR2 YDSYNSKV. CDR3 sequence reads: CATWNGPSYYKKLF. The CDR3 nucleotides are TGTGCCACCTGGAATGGGCCGAGTTATTATAAGAAACTCTTT.

In the case of this clone: The mismatch at residue 8 between this DNA's translation and the TCRdb protein of a much larger clone likely reflects a read error; the protein shown is translated from the DNA. This sequence joins TRGV5 and TRGJ1 or TRGJ2. The CDR3 sequence is 11 residues long. Germline-derived CDR1 and CDR2 are VINAFY and YDVSNSKD. The chain's CDR3 is CATWDRYTKLF. DNA for the CDR3: TGTGCCACCTGGGACAGGTATACGAAACTCTTT.

By sample fraction, this clone is medium-sized. The chain recombines TRGV2 with TRGJ1 or TRGJ2. This CDR3 is built from 11 residues. Germline CDR1 EGSNGY, CDR2 YDSYNSKV. Trimming took 2 bases from V and 7 from J; bases not matched to a gene: 2. CDR3 sequence reads: CATWDEYKKLF. Written as DNA, the CDR3 is TGTGCCACCTGGGACGAATATAAGAAACTCTTT.

The rearrangement links TRGV4 to TRGJ1 or TRGJ2. Germline-derived CDR1 and CDR2 are EGSTGY and YDSYTSSV. This CDR3 has 12 residues. V shed 6 bases, J shed 5 bases, and the junction held 7 bases outside the gene matches. CDR3: CATWNAHYKKLF. CDR3 nucleotide sequence: TGTGCCACCTGGAATGCCCATTATAAGAAACTCTTT.

In this sample, this clone turned up a few times. This chain connects TRGV9 to TRGJ1 or TRGJ2. The CDR3 sequence is 14 residues long. Germline V gene sequence: CDR1 GITISATS, CDR2 ISYDGTV (reference sequence). With V trimmed by 0 bases and J by 2 bases, 4 bases remained unmatched. The CDR3 loop is CALWEVHHYYKKLF. The CDR3 DNA reads TGTGCCTTGTGGGAGGTGCATCATTATTATAAGAAACTCTTT.

This clone is labeled as medium-sized. The chain joins TRGV8 to TRGJ1 or TRGJ2. Germline loops: CDR1 VENAVY, CDR2 YDSYNSRV. The CDR3 loop spans 11 amino acids. V shed 5 bases, J shed 4 bases, and the junction held 2 bases outside the gene matches. Written as DNA, the CDR3 is TGTGCCACCTGGGGATATTATAAGAAACTCTTT. Translating gives CATWGYYKKLF.

The chain has TRGV9 and TRGJP2. Germline lookup yields CDR1 GITISATS and CDR2 ISYDGTV (reference sequence). After removal of 3 bases from V and 0 bases from J, the junction contained 13 bases not matched to a gene. This CDR3 has 18 residues. The CDR3 loop reads CALWERGGPYSSDWIKTF. In DNA form, the CDR3 reads TGTGCCTTGTGGGAGCGTGGGGGACCGTATAGTAGTGATTGGATCAAGACGTTT.

This clone has only a few counts. The chain links TRGV3 to TRGJ1 or TRGJ2. Germline CDR1 reads VTNTFY; CDR2 reads YDVSTARD (reference sequence). The CDR3 extends over 13 amino acids. The V gene end was trimmed by 0 bases and the J gene end by 6 bases; junction bases not matched to a gene: 5. The CDR3 protein is CATWDRCTYKKLF. The CDR3 DNA reads TGTGCCACCTGGGACAGGTGTACTTATAAGAAACTCTTT.

A word on this clone: A read error may explain this, as a much larger clone is one base away. Other nucleotide sequences in the sample specify the same CDR3. The rearrangement joins TRGV9 to TRGJ1 or TRGJ2. Germline-derived CDR1 and CDR2 are GITISATS and ISYDGTV (reference sequence). V shed 0 bases, J shed 2 bases, and the junction held 4 bases outside the gene matches. The CDR3 loop spans 14 amino acids. The CDR3 reads CALWEVTDYYKKLF. CDR3 DNA: TGTGCCTTGTGGGAGGTGACGGATTATTATAAGAAACTCTTT.

This clone was recorded a few times. The chain uses TRGV4 and TRGJ1 or TRGJ2. J was trimmed by 5 bases and V by 0 bases; bases with no gene match: 7. The CDR3 extends over 14 amino acids. Germline CDR1 reads EGSTGY; CDR2 reads YDSYTSSV. CDR3 nucleotide sequence: TGTGCCACCTGGGATGGGCCCCTGAATTATAAGAAACTCTTT. Amino acid sequence: CATWDGPLNYKKLF.

This clone was counted only a few times. An end of the junction differs from the germline gene, which may be a read error. The chain uses TRGV5 and TRGJ1 or TRGJ2. The CDR3 loop spans 16 amino acids. CDR1 is VINAFY, CDR2 YDVSNSKD, per germline. As DNA, the CDR3 is TGTGCCACCTGGGACAGGCTTCCTAGGTTTGGTTATAATAAACTCTTT. Encoded protein: CATWDRLPRFGYNKLF.

This clone showed up just a few times. Within the sample, other DNA sequences also encode this same CDR3. The chain couples TRGV9 to TRGJ1 or TRGJ2. This CDR3 is 12 amino acids long. Per the germline V gene, CDR1 is GITISATS and CDR2 is ISYDGTV (reference sequence). The junction had 3 bases not matched to a gene; V was cut back by 4 bases and J by 3 bases. The CDR3 DNA reads as TGTGCCTTGTGGGACCGTTATTATAAGAAACTCTTT. Translating gives CALWDRYYKKLF.